The T cell receptor (beta chain) under discussion was sequenced for a study of blood T cell repertoires in COVID-19. Turning to the study itself: Sources were T cells, B-cell-depleted T cells, or PBMCs; the material itself was cDNA or gDNA.

Assay: immunoSEQ multiplex PCR; the TCRdb copy retains only in-frame clones and omits some. Of 310,000 or so clones in the sample, roughly 90% are singletons; the top ten hold more than 8.5%. The age range of participants was 18 to 89 years, with residence in approximately 25 US areas. Input material: PBMCs or T cells enriched from blood (not recorded which). The sequence was collected from a woman younger than 30 who had recovered from COVID-19.

The chain's CDR3 is CASSMGGFSGYNEQFF. The DNA of the CDR3 is TGTGCCAGTAGTATGGGAGGGTTTTCTGGCTACAATGAGCAGTTCTTC. This rearrangement joins TRBV19 to TRBJ2-1; 7 bases fit TRBD2. CDR3 size: 16 residues. After removal of 3 bases from V and 3 bases from J, the junction contained 8 bases not matched to a gene. CDR1 LNHDA and CDR2 SQIVND come from the germline V gene (reference sequence).